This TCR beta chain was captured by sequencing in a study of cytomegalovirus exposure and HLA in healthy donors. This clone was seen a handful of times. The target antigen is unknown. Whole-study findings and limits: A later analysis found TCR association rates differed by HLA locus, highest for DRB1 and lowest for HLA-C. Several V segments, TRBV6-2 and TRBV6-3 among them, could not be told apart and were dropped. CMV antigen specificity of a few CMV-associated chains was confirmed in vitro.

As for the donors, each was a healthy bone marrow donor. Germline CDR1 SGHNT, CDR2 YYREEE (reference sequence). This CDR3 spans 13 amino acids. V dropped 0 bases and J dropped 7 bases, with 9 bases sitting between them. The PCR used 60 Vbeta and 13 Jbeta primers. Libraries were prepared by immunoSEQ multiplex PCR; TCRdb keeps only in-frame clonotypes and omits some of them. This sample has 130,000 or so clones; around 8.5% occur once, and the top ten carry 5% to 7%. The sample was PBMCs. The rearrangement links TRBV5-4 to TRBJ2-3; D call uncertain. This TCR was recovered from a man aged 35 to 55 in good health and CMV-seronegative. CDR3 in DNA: TGTGCCAGCAGCTTGGACCCTAGGAATACGCAGTATTTT. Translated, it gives CASSLDPRNTQYF.